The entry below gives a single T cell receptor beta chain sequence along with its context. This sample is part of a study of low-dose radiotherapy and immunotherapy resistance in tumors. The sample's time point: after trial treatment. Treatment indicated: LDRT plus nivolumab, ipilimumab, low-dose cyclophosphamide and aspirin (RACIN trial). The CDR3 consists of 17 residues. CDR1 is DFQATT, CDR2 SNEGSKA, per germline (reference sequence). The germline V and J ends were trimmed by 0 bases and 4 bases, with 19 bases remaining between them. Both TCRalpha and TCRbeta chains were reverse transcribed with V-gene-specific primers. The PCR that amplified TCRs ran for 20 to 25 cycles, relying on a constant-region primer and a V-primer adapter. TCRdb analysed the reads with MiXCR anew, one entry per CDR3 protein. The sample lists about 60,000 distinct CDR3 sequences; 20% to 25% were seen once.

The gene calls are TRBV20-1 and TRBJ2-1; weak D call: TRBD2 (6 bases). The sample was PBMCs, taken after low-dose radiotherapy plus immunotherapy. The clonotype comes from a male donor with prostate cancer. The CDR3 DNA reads TGCAGTGCTAGAGATGAAGCGGGCCATGGCCCTTACAATGAGCAGTTCTTC. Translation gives CSARDEAGHGPYNEQFF.